The 18 T cell receptor beta chains reported below all come from one sample, sequenced in a study of blood T cell repertoires in COVID-19. Here immunoSEQ multiplex PCR was the method, and the copy in TCRdb shows in-frame clones only, minus some. The sample has about 140,000 clones; around nine tenths are singletons. Sequencing input: peripheral blood. The receptors were gathered from a man aged 45 to 65 with active or convalescent COVID-19.

The V and J genes are TRBV6-5 and TRBJ1-6; D unclear. This CDR3 is 12 amino acids long. Trimming removed 9 bases at V and 8 bases at J, with 11 bases between. CDR1 and CDR2 (germline): MNHEY, SVGAGI. Here the CDR3 reads CASSSMDSPLHF. The CDR3 region has the DNA TGTGCCAGTTCCAGTATGGATTCACCCCTCCACTTT.

The V call is TRBV3-1 (or the pseudogene TRBV3-2), the J call TRBJ2-1; 13 bases are a match to TRBD2. The CDR3 length is 15 residues. CDR1 and CDR2 from the germline V gene are LGHDT and YNNKEL (reference sequence). Unmatched junction bases numbered 5, after V lost 2 bases and J lost 10 bases. CDR3 in DNA: TGTGCCAGCAGCCAACGGACTAGCGGGAGAAACGAGCAGTTCTTC. Translating it yields CASSQRTSGRNEQFF.

This clone was counted once. V usage is TRBV4-2 and J usage is TRBJ2-3; D gene ambiguous. The CDR3 has 13 residues. V dropped 3 bases and J dropped 2 bases, with 6 bases sitting between them. The V gene's germline CDR1 is LGHNA and CDR2 YNFKEQ. The CDR3 sequence is CASSQGHTDTQYF. Here the CDR3 DNA reads TGTGCCAGCAGCCAGGGCCACACAGATACGCAGTATTTT.

This chain connects TRBV11-2 to TRBJ2-3, with D possibly being TRBD1 (5 bases). The CDR3 is made up of 19 amino acids. Between the trimmed V and J ends, which lost 1 base and 0 bases, there was a span of 20 bases. Germline assignment: CDR1 SGHAT and CDR2 FQNNGV. The CDR3 DNA is TGTGCCAGCAGCTTAGCCCCCCGGCAGGGCAGGAGTAGCACAGATACGCAGTATTTT. Encoded protein: CASSLAPRQGRSSTDTQYF.

The chain recombines TRBV27 with TRBJ2-7, with D possibly matching TRBD1 (5 bases). The CDR3 consists of 13 residues. Germline V lookup: CDR1 MNHEY, CDR2 SMNVEV (reference sequence). The V end lost 2 bases, the J end lost 3 bases, and 8 bases lay between the germline ends. The CDR3 here is CASSLKDNYEQYF. The CDR3 coding sequence is TGTGCCAGCAGTTTAAAGGACAACTACGAGCAGTACTTC.

The CDR3 spells CASSLLPTGGGDYEQYF. CDR3 DNA sequence: TGTGCCAGCTCACTATTACCGACAGGGGGAGGGGACTACGAGCAGTACTTC. The chain employs TRBV18 and TRBJ2-7; 9 bases are shared with TRBD1. Germline-derived CDR1 and CDR2 are KGHSH and LQKENI. V dropped 4 bases and J dropped 3; count of bases not matched to a gene: 13. The CDR3 has 17 residues.

This sequence joins TRBV9 and TRBJ2-7; D might be TRBD1 (5 bases). The CDR3 consists of 16 residues. V lost 4 bases, J lost 1 base, and 18 bases lay in between. Germline loops: CDR1 SGDLS, CDR2 YYNGEE. The CDR3 bases are TGTGCCAGCAGCCCCCATAGCTCTAGGGGTTCCTACGAGCAGTACTTC. It yields the protein CASSPHSSRGSYEQYF.

The sample holds one count of this clone. The genes are TRBV28 and TRBJ1-2; D is perhaps TRBD1 (5 bases). The germline CDR1 and CDR2 sequences are MDHEN and SYDVKM. The CDR3 sequence is 14 residues long. Trimming took 7 bases from V and 0 from J, leaving 12 bases between them. The CDR3 reads CASTYRTPNYGYTF. The CDR3 DNA reads as TGTGCCAGCACCTACAGGACACCTAACTATGGCTACACCTTC.

The chain links TRBV18 to TRBJ1-5; 7 nucleotides match TRBD1. Germline assignment: CDR1 KGHSH and CDR2 LQKENI. V lost 5 bases, J lost 0 bases, and 4 bases stayed unmatched. The CDR3 is 15 amino acids. CDR3 residues: CASSGTEISNQPQHF. The CDR3 DNA is TGTGCCAGCTCAGGGACAGAAATTAGCAATCAGCCCCAGCATTTT.

The chain is built from TRBV25-1 and TRBJ1-2; a possible D gene is TRBD1 (5 bases). Germline loops: CDR1 MGHDK, CDR2 SYGVNS. This CDR3 is 13 amino acids long. Trimming took off 5 bases at V and 8 bases at J, with 15 bases between the two ends. The CDR3 bases are TGTGCCAGCAGTCCTTCAGGGTTGTGGGGCTACACCTTC. Amino acids: CASSPSGLWGYTF.

This clone was found once. This chain uses TRBV7-9 with TRBJ1-5; TRBD1 matches 8 bases. The CDR3 is made up of 14 amino acids. Germline V gene sequence: CDR1 SEHNR, CDR2 FQNEAQ (reference sequence). Losses at the gene ends were 5 bases for V and 2 bases for J; bases not matched to a gene: 2. This chain's CDR3 is CASSRGQGNQPQHF. For the CDR3, the DNA is TGTGCCAGCAGCCGGGGACAGGGCAATCAGCCCCAGCATTTT. The whole variable domain, filled in from reference TRBV7-9 and TRBJ1-5, reads DTGVSQNPRHKITKRGQNVTFRCDPISEHNRLYWYRQTLGQGPEFLTYFQNEAQLEKSRLLSDRFSAERPKGSFSTLEIQRTEQGDSAMYLCASSRGQGNQPQHFGDGTRLSIL.

The chain has TRBV3-1 (or the pseudogene TRBV3-2) and TRBJ1-2; D perhaps matches TRBD1 (5 bases). Between the trimmed V and J ends, which lost 4 bases and 6 bases, there was a span of 12 bases. Per the germline V gene, CDR1 is LGHDT and CDR2 is YNNKEL (reference sequence). This CDR3 comprises 13 residues. CDR3 nucleotides: TGTGCCAGCAGCCGGGGACTTTCAAATGGCTACACCTTC. This gives the protein CASSRGLSNGYTF.

The chain links TRBV6-1 to TRBJ1-2, with D unresolved. Between the trimmed V and J ends, which lost 2 bases and 8 bases, there was a span of 12 bases. The germline CDR1 and CDR2 sequences are MNHNS and SASEGT. The CDR3 runs 13 residues. For the CDR3, the DNA is TGTGCCAGCAGTGAATGGAGGGAAGGGGGCTACACCTTC. It specifies CASSEWREGGYTF.

This chain links TRBV5-1 with TRBJ2-3; 16 nucleotides agree with TRBD2. The CDR3 consists of 19 residues. Germline V CDR1 and CDR2: SGHRS, YFSETQ. J gave up 2 bases and V 5 bases, and 11 bases lay outside the gene matches. As DNA, the CDR3 is TGCGCCAGCAGATATGGGACTAGCGGGAGGGCCGCTATCACAGATACGCAGTATTTT. Protein product: CASRYGTSGRAAITDTQYF. Full variable domain (remainder filled in from reference TRBV5-1 and TRBJ2-3): KAGVTQTPRYLIKTRGQQVTLSCSPISGHRSVSWYQQTPGQGLQFLFEYFSETQRNKGNFPGRFSGRQFSNSRSEMNVSTLELGDSALYLCASRYGTSGRAAITDTQYFGPGTRLTVL.

This clone was found once. The V call is TRBV5-5, the J call TRBJ2-2; perhaps TRBD1 as D (6 bases). The germline CDR1 and CDR2 sequences are SGHKS and YYEKEE (reference sequence). V was clipped by 2 bases and J by 3 bases, with 8 bases between them. The CDR3 runs to 14 residues. The DNA of the CDR3 is TGTGCCAGCAGCTTACAGGGCTACACCGGGGAGCTGTTTTTT. Protein sequence: CASSLQGYTGELFF.

The chain has TRBV6-5 and TRBJ1-1; 7 bases align to TRBD1. CDR3 size: 14 residues. Losses at the gene ends were 6 bases for V and 5 bases for J; bases not matched to a gene: 9. Germline V gene lookup returns CDR1 MNHEY and CDR2 SVGAGI. The CDR3 is CASSLRQGRTEAFF. In DNA form, the CDR3 reads TGTGCCAGCAGCCTCCGACAGGGAAGGACTGAAGCTTTCTTT.

This sequence joins TRBV19 and TRBJ2-1; a possible D gene is TRBD1 (6 bases). This CDR3 spans 14 amino acids. V lost 3 bases, J lost 3 bases, and 9 bases lay in between. Germline V lookup: CDR1 LNHDA, CDR2 SQIVND (reference sequence). CDR3 sequence reads: CASSIAGDYNEQFF. The DNA of the CDR3 is TGTGCCAGTAGTATCGCAGGGGACTACAATGAGCAGTTCTTC. Combining the CDR3 with reference TRBV19 and TRBJ2-1 gives the whole variable domain DGGITQSPKYLFRKEGQNVTLSCEQNLNHDAMYWYRQDPGQGLRLIYYSQIVNDFQKGDIAEGYSVSREKKESFPLTVTSAQKNPTAFYLCASSIAGDYNEQFFGPGTRLTVL.

This chain links TRBV30 with TRBJ2-5, with TRBD1 identical over 8 bases. Unmatched junction bases numbered 12, after V lost 3 bases and J lost 9 bases. Germline V lookup: CDR1 GTSNPN, CDR2 SVGIG (reference sequence). There are 14 residues in the CDR3. CDR3 amino acids: CAWRKGDRGWAQYF. Here the CDR3 DNA reads TGTGCCTGGAGAAAGGGAGACAGGGGTTGGGCCCAGTACTTC.